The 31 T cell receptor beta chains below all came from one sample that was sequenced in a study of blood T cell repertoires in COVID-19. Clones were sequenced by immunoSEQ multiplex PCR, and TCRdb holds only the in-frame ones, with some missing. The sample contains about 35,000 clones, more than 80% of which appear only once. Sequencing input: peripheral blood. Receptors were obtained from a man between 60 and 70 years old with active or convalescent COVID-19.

The CDR3 is CASSKRGLAGGQETQYF. The CDR3, as DNA: TGTGCCAGCAGCAAAAGAGGGCTAGCGGGGGGCCAAGAGACCCAGTACTTC. This rearrangement joins TRBV21-1 to TRBJ2-5; the table's D call of TRBD2 was not tested on the DNA. TRBV21-1 is termed a pseudogene. The CDR3 contains 17 residues.

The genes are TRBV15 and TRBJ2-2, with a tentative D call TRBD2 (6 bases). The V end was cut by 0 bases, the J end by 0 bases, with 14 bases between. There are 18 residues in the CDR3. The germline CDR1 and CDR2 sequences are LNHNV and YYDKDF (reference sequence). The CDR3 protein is CATSRDSGAVANTGELFF. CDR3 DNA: TGTGCCACCAGCAGAGACTCGGGAGCAGTGGCGAACACCGGGGAGCTGTTTTTT.

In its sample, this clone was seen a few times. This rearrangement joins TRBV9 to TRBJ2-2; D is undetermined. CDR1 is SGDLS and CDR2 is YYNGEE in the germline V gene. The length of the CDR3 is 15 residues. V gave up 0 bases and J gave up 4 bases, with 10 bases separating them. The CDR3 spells CASSVAPHGTGELFF. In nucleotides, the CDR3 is TGTGCCAGCAGCGTAGCCCCGCACGGCACCGGGGAGCTGTTTTTT.

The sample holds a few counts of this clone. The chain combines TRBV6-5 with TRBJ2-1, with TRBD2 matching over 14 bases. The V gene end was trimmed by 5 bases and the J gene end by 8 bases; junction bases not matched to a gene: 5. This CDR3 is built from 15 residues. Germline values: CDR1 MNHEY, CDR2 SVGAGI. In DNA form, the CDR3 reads TGTGCCAGCAGTCGACTAGCGGGAGGGGAGTATGAGCAGTTCTTC. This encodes CASSRLAGGEYEQFF.

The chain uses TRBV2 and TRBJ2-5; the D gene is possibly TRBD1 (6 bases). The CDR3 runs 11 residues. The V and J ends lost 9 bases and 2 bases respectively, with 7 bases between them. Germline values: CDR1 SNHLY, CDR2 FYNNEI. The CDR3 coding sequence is TGTGCCAGGGGACAACAAGAGACCCAGTACTTC. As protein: CARGQQETQYF.

CDR3 bases: TGTGCCAGCAGTTTACTCCCAGGGTATTCACCCCTCCACTTT. It encodes CASSLLPGYSPLHF. V gene TRBV28 combines with J gene TRBJ1-6; D possibly corresponds to TRBD1 (5 bases). This CDR3 has 14 amino acids. The V end was cut by 2 bases, the J end by 8 bases, with 10 bases between. Germline loops: CDR1 MDHEN, CDR2 SYDVKM.

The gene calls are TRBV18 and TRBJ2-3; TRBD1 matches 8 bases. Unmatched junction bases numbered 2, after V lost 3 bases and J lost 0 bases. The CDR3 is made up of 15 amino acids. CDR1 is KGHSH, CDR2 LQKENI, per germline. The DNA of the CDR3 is TGTGCCAGCTCACCCGGGACAGGAAGCACAGATACGCAGTATTTT. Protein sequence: CASSPGTGSTDTQYF.

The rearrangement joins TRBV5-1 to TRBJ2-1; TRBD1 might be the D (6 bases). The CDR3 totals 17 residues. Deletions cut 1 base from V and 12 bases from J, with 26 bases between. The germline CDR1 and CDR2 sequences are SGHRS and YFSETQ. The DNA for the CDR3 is TGCGCCAGCAGCTTGTTCTTTACTCCCACAGGGAATATCGGGCAGTTCTTC. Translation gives CASSLFFTPTGNIGQFF.

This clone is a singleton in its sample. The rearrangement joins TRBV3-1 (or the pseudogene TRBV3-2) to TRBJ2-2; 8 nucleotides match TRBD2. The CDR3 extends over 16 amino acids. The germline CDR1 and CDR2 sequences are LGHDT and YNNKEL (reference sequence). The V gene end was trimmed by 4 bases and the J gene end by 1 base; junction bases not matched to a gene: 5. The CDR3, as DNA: TGTGCCAGCAGCCGTCGGGGACTAGTGAACACCGGGGAGCTGTTTTTT. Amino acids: CASSRRGLVNTGELFF.

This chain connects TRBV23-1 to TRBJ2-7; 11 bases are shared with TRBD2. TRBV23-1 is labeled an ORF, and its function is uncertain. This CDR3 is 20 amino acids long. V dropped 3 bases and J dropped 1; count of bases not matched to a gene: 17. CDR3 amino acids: CASSHRGTDKTSGGSYEQYV. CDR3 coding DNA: TGCGCCAGCAGTCATCGCGGGACAGATAAAACTAGCGGGGGTTCCTACGAGCAGTACGTC.

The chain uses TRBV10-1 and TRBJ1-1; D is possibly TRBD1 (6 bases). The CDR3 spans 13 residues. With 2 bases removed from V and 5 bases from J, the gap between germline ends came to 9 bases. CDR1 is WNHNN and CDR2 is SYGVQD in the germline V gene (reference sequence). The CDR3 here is CASSEDRRTEAFF. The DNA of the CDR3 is TGCGCCAGCAGTGAGGACAGGAGGACTGAAGCTTTCTTT.

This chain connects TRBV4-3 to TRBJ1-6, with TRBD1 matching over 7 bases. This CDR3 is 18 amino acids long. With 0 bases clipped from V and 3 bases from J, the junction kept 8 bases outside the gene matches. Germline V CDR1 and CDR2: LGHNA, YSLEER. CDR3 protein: CASSQDHGGGGYNSPLHF. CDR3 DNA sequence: TGCGCCAGCAGCCAAGATCATGGAGGGGGCGGCTATAATTCACCCCTCCACTTT.

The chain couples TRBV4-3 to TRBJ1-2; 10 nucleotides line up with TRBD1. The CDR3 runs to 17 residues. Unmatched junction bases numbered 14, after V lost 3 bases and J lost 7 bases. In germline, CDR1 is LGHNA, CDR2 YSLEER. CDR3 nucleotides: TGCGCCAGCAGCCAGGATATGAGGACAGGGGGTGTTGGTGGCTACACCTTC. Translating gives CASSQDMRTGGVGGYTF.

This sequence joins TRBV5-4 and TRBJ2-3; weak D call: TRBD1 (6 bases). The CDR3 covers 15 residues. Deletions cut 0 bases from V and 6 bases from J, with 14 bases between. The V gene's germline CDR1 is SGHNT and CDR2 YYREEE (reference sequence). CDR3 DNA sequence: TGTGCCAGCAGCTTGGGGGGGCCCTCCAGGGATACGCAGTATTTT. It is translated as CASSLGGPSRDTQYF. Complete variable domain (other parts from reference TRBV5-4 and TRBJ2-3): ETGVTQSPTHLIKTRGQQVTLRCSSQSGHNTVSWYQQALGQGPQFIFQYYREEENGRGNFPPRFSGLQFPNYSSELNVNALELDDSALYLCASSLGGPSRDTQYFGPGTRLTVL.

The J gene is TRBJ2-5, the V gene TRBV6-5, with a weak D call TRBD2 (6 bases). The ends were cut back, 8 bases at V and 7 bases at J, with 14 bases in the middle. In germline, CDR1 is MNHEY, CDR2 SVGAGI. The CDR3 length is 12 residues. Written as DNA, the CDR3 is TGTGCCAGCGGAGGGACCCCGGGGACCCAGTACTTC. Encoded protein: CASGGTPGTQYF.

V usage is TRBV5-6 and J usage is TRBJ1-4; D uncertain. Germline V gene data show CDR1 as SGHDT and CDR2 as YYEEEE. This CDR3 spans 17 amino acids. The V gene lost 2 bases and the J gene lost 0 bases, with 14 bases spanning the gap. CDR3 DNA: TGTGCCAGCAGCTTTACAGCCGTAGTTGCAACTAATGAAAAACTGTTTTTT. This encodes CASSFTAVVATNEKLFF.

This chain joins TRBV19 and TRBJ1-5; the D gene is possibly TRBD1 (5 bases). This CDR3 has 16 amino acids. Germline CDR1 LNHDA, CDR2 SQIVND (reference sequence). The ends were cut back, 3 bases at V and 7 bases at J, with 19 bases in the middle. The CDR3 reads CASSILGMQGGQPQHF. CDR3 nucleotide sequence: TGTGCCAGTAGTATCTTGGGAATGCAGGGTGGACAGCCCCAGCATTTT.

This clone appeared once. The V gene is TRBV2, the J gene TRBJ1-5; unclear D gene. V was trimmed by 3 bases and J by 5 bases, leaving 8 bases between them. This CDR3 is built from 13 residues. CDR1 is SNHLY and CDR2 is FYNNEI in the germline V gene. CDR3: CASSEEHYQPQHF. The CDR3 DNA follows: TGTGCCAGCAGTGAGGAGCATTATCAGCCCCAGCATTTT.

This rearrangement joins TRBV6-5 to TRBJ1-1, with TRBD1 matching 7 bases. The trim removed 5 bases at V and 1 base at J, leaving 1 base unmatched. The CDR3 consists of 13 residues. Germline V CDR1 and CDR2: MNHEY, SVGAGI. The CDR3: CASSRTGNTEAFF. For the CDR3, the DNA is TGTGCCAGCAGTCGGACAGGGAACACTGAAGCTTTCTTT.

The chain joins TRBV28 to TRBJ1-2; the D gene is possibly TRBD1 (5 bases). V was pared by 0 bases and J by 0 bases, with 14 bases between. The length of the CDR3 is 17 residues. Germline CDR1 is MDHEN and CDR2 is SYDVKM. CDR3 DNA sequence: TGTGCCAGCAGTTTATGGGGAGGGGCGATTTCTAACTATGGCTACACCTTC. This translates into CASSLWGGAISNYGYTF.

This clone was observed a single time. The CDR3 region has the DNA TGTGCCAGTAGCCTCTTGGGCAGCCCGACAGATACGCAGTATTTT. Translation: CASSLLGSPTDTQYF. The chain uses TRBV19 and TRBJ2-3; no firm D call. CDR3 length equals 15 residues. The V gene's germline CDR1 is LNHDA and CDR2 SQIVND (reference sequence). V shed 6 bases and J shed 3 bases, with 16 bases lying between them. The full variable domain, in which reference TRBV19 and TRBJ2-3 provide the parts outside the CDR3, is DGGITQSPKYLFRKEGQNVTLSCEQNLNHDAMYWYRQDPGQGLRLIYYSQIVNDFQKGDIAEGYSVSREKKESFPLTVTSAQKNPTAFYLCASSLLGSPTDTQYFGPGTRLTVL.

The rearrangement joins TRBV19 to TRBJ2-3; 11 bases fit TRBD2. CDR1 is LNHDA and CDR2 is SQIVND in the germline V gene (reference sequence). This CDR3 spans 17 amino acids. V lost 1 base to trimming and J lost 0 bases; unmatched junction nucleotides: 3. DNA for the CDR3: TGTGCCAGTAGTATAGGCTCTAGCGGGGGGAGCACAGATACGCAGTATTTT. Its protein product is CASSIGSSGGSTDTQYF.

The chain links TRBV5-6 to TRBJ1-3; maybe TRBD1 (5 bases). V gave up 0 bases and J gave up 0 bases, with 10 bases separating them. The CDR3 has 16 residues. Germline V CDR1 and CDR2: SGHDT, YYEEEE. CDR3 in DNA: TGTGCCAGCAGCTTGGGAGGACATTACTCTGGAAACACCATATATTTT. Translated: CASSLGGHYSGNTIYF. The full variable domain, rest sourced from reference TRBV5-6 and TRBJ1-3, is DAGVTQSPTHLIKTRGQQVTLRCSPKSGHDTVSWYQQALGQGPQFIFQYYEEEERQRGNFPDRFSGHQFPNYSSELNVNALLLGDSALYLCASSLGGHYSGNTIYFGEGSWLTVV.

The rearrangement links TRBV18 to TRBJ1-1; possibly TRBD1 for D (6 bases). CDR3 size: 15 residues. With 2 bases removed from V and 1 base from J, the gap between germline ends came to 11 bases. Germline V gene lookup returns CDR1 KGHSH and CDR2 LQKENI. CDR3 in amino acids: CASSPNAGENTEAFF. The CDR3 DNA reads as TGTGCCAGCTCACCAAACGCAGGGGAGAACACTGAAGCTTTCTTT.

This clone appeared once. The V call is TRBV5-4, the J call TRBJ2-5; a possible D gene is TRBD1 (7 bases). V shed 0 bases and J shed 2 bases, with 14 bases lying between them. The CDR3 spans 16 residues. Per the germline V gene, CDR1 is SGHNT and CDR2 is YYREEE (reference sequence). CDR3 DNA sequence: TGTGCCAGCAGCTTGGCCAGGGCAGGGGGGCAAGAGACCCAGTACTTC. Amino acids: CASSLARAGGQETQYF.

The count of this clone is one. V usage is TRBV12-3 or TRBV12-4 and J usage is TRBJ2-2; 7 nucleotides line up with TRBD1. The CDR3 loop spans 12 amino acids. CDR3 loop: CAWGQRTGELFF. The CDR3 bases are TGTGCTTGGGGACAGCGGACCGGGGAGCTGTTTTTT.

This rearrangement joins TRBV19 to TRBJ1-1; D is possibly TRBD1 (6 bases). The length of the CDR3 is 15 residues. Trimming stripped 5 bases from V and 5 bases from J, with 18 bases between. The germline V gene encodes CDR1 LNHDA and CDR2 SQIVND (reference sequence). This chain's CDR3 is CASSAVGGANTEAFF. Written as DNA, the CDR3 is TGTGCCAGTAGTGCGGTTGGGGGCGCGAATACTGAAGCTTTCTTT.

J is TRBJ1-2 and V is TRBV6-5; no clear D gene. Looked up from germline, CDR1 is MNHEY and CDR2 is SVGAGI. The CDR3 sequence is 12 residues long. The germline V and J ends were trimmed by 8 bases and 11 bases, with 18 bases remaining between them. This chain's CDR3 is CASLKIGGGYTF. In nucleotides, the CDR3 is TGTGCCAGCCTTAAAATAGGCGGAGGGTACACCTTC.

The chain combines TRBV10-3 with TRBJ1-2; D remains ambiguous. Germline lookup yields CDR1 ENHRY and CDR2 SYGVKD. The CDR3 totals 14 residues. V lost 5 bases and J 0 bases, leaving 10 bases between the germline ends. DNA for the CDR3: TGTGCCATCAGTTTAGACCTAGCTAACTATGGCTACACCTTC. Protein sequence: CAISLDLANYGYTF.

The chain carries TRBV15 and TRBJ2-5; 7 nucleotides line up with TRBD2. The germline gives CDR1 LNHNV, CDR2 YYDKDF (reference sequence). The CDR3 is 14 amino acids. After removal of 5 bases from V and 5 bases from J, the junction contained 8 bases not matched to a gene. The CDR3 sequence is CATSQRGGSETQYF. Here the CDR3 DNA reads TGTGCCACCAGCCAGCGGGGCGGTTCGGAGACCCAGTACTTC. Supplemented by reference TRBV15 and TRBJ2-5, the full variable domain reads DAMVIQNPRYQVTQFGKPVTLSCSQTLNHNVMYWYQQKSSQAPKLLFHYYDKDFNNEADTPDNFQSRRPNTSFCFLDIRSPGLGDTAMYLCATSQRGGSETQYFGPGTRLLVL.

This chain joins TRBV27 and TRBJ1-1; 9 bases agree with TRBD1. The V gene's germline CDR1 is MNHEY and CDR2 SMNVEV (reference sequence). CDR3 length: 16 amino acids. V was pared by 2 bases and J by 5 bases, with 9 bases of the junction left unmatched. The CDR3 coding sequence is TGTGCCAGCAGTTTAGGGGCGGGACAGGGTAGGACTGAAGCTTTCTTT. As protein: CASSLGAGQGRTEAFF.